Following are 26 T cell receptor beta chains from one sample sequenced in a study of T cells in localized non-small cell lung cancer. Method: immunoSEQ multiplex PCR; TCRdb's copy keeps in-frame clones and lacks some. The sample records some 22,000 clones, 65% to 85% being singletons. This material consisted of PBMCs, taken before any cancer treatment. The receptors originated from a man aged 40 to 75 with stage II lung adenocarcinoma.

The V gene is TRBV2, the J gene TRBJ2-7; 11 bases are a match to TRBD1. Trimming cost V 7 bases and J 4 bases; bases outside gene matches: 6. The CDR3 has 14 amino acids. Germline V gene sequence: CDR1 SNHLY, CDR2 FYNNEI. The CDR3 region is CASTSRDRGYEQYF. In nucleotides, the CDR3 is TGTGCCAGCACCTCTCGGGACAGGGGGTACGAGCAGTACTTC.

The chain's CDR3 is CASSLESKQYF. The CDR3 DNA follows: TGTGCCAGCAGCTTAGAGTCCAAGCAGTACTTC. V is TRBV11-2 and J is TRBJ2-7; D not certain. Trimming stripped 0 bases from V and 8 bases from J, with 5 bases between. Per germline, CDR1 SGHAT and CDR2 FQNNGV. This CDR3 has 11 amino acids. Full variable domain (remainder filled in from reference TRBV11-2 and TRBJ2-7): EAGVAQSPRYKIIEKRQSVAFWCNPISGHATLYWYQQILGQGPKLLIQFQNNGVVDDSQLPKDRFSAERLKGVDSTLKIQPAKLEDSAVYLCASSLESKQYFGPGTRLTVT.

V and J are TRBV7-6 and TRBJ2-7; the match to TRBD2 covers 9 bases. Germline CDR1 SGHVS, CDR2 FNYEAQ. The CDR3 loop spans 15 amino acids. V was clipped by 0 bases and J by 5 bases; unmatched bases: 5. CDR3 nucleotide sequence: TGTGCCAGCAGCTTAGCAGCGGGAGGAGGCCACGAGCAGTACTTC. Protein: CASSLAAGGGHEQYF.

This chain uses TRBV27 with TRBJ1-6; the D gene is possibly TRBD1 (5 bases). In germline, CDR1 is MNHEY, CDR2 SMNVEV (reference sequence). The CDR3 extends over 13 amino acids. The germline V and J ends were trimmed by 8 bases and 5 bases, with 10 bases remaining between them. The CDR3 loop reads CASSGTNNSPLHF. The CDR3 region has the DNA TGTGCCAGCTCCGGGACTAATAATTCACCCCTCCACTTT.

This clone was seen only a few times. The chain carries TRBV7-2 and TRBJ1-4; D ambiguous. V was pared by 5 bases and J by 0 bases, with 7 bases between. The CDR3 covers 14 residues. Per germline, CDR1 SGHTA and CDR2 FQGNSA. CDR3 sequence reads: CASSPRPTNEKLFF. DNA of the CDR3: TGTGCCAGCAGCCCCCGTCCAACTAATGAAAAACTGTTTTTT.

The genes are TRBV7-9 and TRBJ2-3, with D perhaps assigned TRBD1 or TRBD2 (6 bases each). From germline, CDR1 is SEHNR and CDR2 FQNEAQ (reference sequence). The V end lost 2 bases, the J end lost 4 bases, and 10 bases lay between the germline ends. The CDR3 runs 14 residues. CDR3 DNA sequence: TGTGCCAGCAGCTTAATGGAGGGGGCAGATACGCAGTATTTT. This sequence encodes CASSLMEGADTQYF.

The rearrangement joins TRBV5-1 to TRBJ2-1, with 7 positions matching TRBD2. Germline loops: CDR1 SGHRS, CDR2 YFSETQ. This CDR3 spans 14 amino acids. V lost 9 bases, J lost 5 bases, and 11 bases stayed unmatched. CDR3 amino acids: CATRRLAGDNEQFF. CDR3 DNA sequence: TGCGCCACCCGCCGACTAGCTGGGGACAATGAGCAGTTCTTC.

In DNA form, the CDR3 reads TGTGCCAGCAGCCTCATGGAGGGACCGCAGTTCTTC. Protein product: CASSLMEGPQFF. The chain employs TRBV7-9 and TRBJ2-1; weak D call: TRBD2 (6 bases). Germline V gene sequence: CDR1 SEHNR, CDR2 FQNEAQ (reference sequence). The CDR3 spans 12 residues. Trimming left V 5 bases short and J 12 bases short, with 14 bases between. Together with reference TRBV7-9 and TRBJ2-1, the CDR3 gives the full variable domain: DTGVSQNPRHKITKRGQNVTFRCDPISEHNRLYWYRQTLGQGPEFLTYFQNEAQLEKSRLLSDRFSAERPKGSFSTLEIQRTEQGDSAMYLCASSLMEGPQFFGPGTRLTVL.

This chain joins TRBV5-1 and TRBJ2-7, with a weak D call TRBD1 (6 bases). This CDR3 is 15 amino acids long. CDR1 is SGHRS, CDR2 YFSETQ, per germline. The V gene lost 2 bases and the J gene lost 0 bases, with 12 bases spanning the gap. CDR3 amino acids: CASSFPAGDSYEQYF. The DNA of the CDR3 is TGCGCCAGCAGCTTCCCGGCAGGGGACTCCTACGAGCAGTACTTC. The full variable domain, its missing parts supplied by reference TRBV5-1 and TRBJ2-7, is KAGVTQTPRYLIKTRGQQVTLSCSPISGHRSVSWYQQTPGQGLQFLFEYFSETQRNKGNFPGRFSGRQFSNSRSEMNVSTLELGDSALYLCASSFPAGDSYEQYFGPGTRLTVT.

The chain's CDR3 is CASSLQGATNSPLHF. The CDR3 region has the DNA TGCGCCAGCAGCCTACAGGGGGCTACGAATTCACCCCTCCACTTT. The V and J genes are TRBV5-1 and TRBJ1-6, with 9 positions matching TRBD1. Germline-derived CDR1 and CDR2 are SGHRS and YFSETQ. The trim removed 4 bases at V and 7 bases at J, leaving 6 bases unmatched. The CDR3 runs 15 residues.

This chain uses TRBV20-1 with TRBJ1-4, with D hard to call. CDR1 is DFQATT, CDR2 SNEGSKA, per germline (reference sequence). Trimming removed 5 bases from V and 7 bases from J, with 8 bases in between. There are 11 residues in the CDR3. The CDR3 DNA is TGCAGTGCTCGGACGGTTGAAAAACTGTTTTTT. Its protein is CSARTVEKLFF.

The chain combines TRBV7-9 with TRBJ1-1; TRBD1 matches 7 bases. With 5 bases clipped from V and 1 base from J, the junction kept 10 bases outside the gene matches. The germline V gene has CDR1 SEHNR and CDR2 FQNEAQ (reference sequence). The CDR3 has 16 residues. The CDR3: CASSMGWTGGNTEAFF. In DNA form, the CDR3 reads TGTGCCAGCAGCATGGGCTGGACAGGAGGGAACACTGAAGCTTTCTTT.

The J gene is TRBJ2-7, the V gene TRBV2; maybe TRBD1 (5 bases). The CDR3 is 13 amino acids. Germline V gene data show CDR1 as SNHLY and CDR2 as FYNNEI. Trimming pared 8 bases from V and 7 bases from J, leaving 18 bases between. The CDR3 loop is CASGADRVREQYF. The CDR3 region has the DNA TGTGCCAGCGGGGCGGACCGTGTGCGGGAGCAGTACTTC.

The genes are TRBV2 and TRBJ2-2; 7 bases match TRBD1. The CDR3 runs to 15 residues. The germline V gene has CDR1 SNHLY and CDR2 FYNNEI. With 6 bases clipped from V and 5 bases from J, the junction kept 9 bases outside the gene matches. The CDR3 DNA reads as TGTGCCAGCAGCGACGCGAGGGGGCGGACCGGGGAGCTGTTTTTT. This gives the protein CASSDARGRTGELFF.

The chain carries TRBV11-2 and TRBJ1-1; 7 positions match TRBD1. The CDR3 length is 14 residues. Trimming at V came to 5 bases and at J to 8 bases, leaving 11 bases not matched to a gene. Germline CDR1 and CDR2: SGHAT and FQNNGV. The CDR3 spells CASSQPRQGPEAFF. CDR3 sequence (DNA): TGTGCCAGCAGCCAACCTAGACAGGGACCGGAAGCTTTCTTT.

CDR3 coding DNA: TGTGCCAGCAGTGAATATAGCGGAGGGACCTTCGGACAAGAGACCCAGTACTTC. Protein sequence: CASSEYSGGTFGQETQYF. The chain links TRBV25-1 to TRBJ2-5; perhaps TRBD2 as D (6 bases). This CDR3 comprises 18 residues. Trimming took 0 bases from V and 2 from J, leaving 19 bases between them. Germline V gene sequence: CDR1 MGHDK, CDR2 SYGVNS.

The rearrangement joins TRBV7-6 to TRBJ1-4, with D hard to call. The CDR3 runs 16 residues. Trimming took 1 base from V and 7 from J, leaving 16 bases between them. Germline V gives CDR1 SGHVS, CDR2 FNYEAQ. Here the CDR3 reads CASSLGGSLVREKLFF. DNA of the CDR3: TGTGCCAGCAGCTTAGGGGGAAGCCTAGTGCGTGAAAAACTGTTTTTT.

The V and J genes are TRBV7-8 and TRBJ2-3, with 7 bases lining up with TRBD2. After removal of 1 base from V and 5 bases from J, the junction contained 15 bases not matched to a gene. Germline CDR1 is SGHVS and CDR2 is FQNEAQ. The length of the CDR3 is 18 residues. Written as DNA, the CDR3 is TGTGCCAGCAGCTTAGGGGGCGGGAGTTGGTTCGGCGAAGATACGCAGTATTTT. This gives the protein CASSLGGGSWFGEDTQYF.

CDR3 residues: CASSPGGGGYTF. In nucleotides, the CDR3 is TGTGCCAGCAGCCCTGGGGGGGGCGGCTACACCTTC. The chain recombines TRBV14 with TRBJ1-2; D may be TRBD1 (6 bases). The V gene lost 4 bases and the J gene lost 8 bases, with 11 bases spanning the gap. This CDR3 is built from 12 residues. Germline loops: CDR1 SGHDN, CDR2 FVKESK.

V and J are TRBV6-5 and TRBJ1-1; a possible D gene is TRBD1 (5 bases). Germline V lookup: CDR1 MNHEY, CDR2 SVGAGI. V lost 8 bases and J 5 bases, leaving 18 bases between the germline ends. This CDR3 comprises 14 residues. CDR3 nucleotide sequence: TGTGCCAGCCTAAGGTCGGGGGTGGGGACTGAAGCTTTCTTT. This sequence encodes CASLRSGVGTEAFF.

The chain couples TRBV5-6 to TRBJ2-7, with 10 positions matching TRBD2. V lost 1 base and J lost 2; bases outside the gene matches: 3. CDR1 and CDR2 from the germline V gene are SGHDT and YYEEEE. CDR3 length equals 15 residues. The CDR3 loop reads CASSLRTSGTYEQYF. Here the CDR3 DNA reads TGTGCCAGCAGCTTGAGGACTAGCGGCACCTACGAGCAGTACTTC.

The chain has TRBV19 and TRBJ2-3; 9 bases match TRBD2. The germline CDR1 and CDR2 sequences are LNHDA and SQIVND (reference sequence). J was trimmed by 3 bases and V by 5 bases; bases with no gene match: 15. The CDR3 loop spans 18 amino acids. CDR3 coding DNA: TGTGCCAGTAGTTCCCTCCCACGCCCGGCGGGGGGGACAGATACGCAGTATTTT. Its translation is CASSSLPRPAGGTDTQYF.

The chain combines TRBV5-4 with TRBJ2-7, with no clear D. The CDR3 extends over 13 amino acids. CDR1 SGHNT and CDR2 YYREEE come from the germline V gene (reference sequence). V lost 4 bases, J lost 3 bases, and 11 bases lay in between. CDR3 protein: CASSPDDHYEQYF. As DNA, the CDR3 is TGTGCCAGCAGCCCGGACGACCACTACGAGCAGTACTTC.

V is TRBV11-3 and J is TRBJ2-7; 11 nucleotides match TRBD2. Losses at the gene ends were 5 bases for V and 2 bases for J; bases not matched to a gene: 14. The CDR3 length is 18 residues. In germline, CDR1 is SGHNT, CDR2 YENEEA. The CDR3 DNA reads as TGTGCCAGCAGCCTACTCTCTGGACTAGCGGGTGTCACCTACGAGCAGTACTTC. The encoded protein is CASSLLSGLAGVTYEQYF.

This CDR3 is CASSRRDTEAFF. For the CDR3, the DNA is TGTGCCAGCAGCCGACGGGACACTGAAGCTTTCTTT. The chain joins TRBV2 to TRBJ1-1; no definite D call. This CDR3 comprises 12 residues. V was trimmed by 6 bases and J by 3 bases, leaving 8 bases between them. CDR1 and CDR2 (germline): SNHLY, FYNNEI.

The genes are TRBV7-9 and TRBJ1-3, with a weak D call TRBD1 (6 bases). CDR1 SEHNR and CDR2 FQNEAQ come from the germline V gene (reference sequence). The CDR3 is 14 amino acids. V lost 6 bases and J 0 bases, leaving 9 bases between the germline ends. The CDR3 sequence is CASRQTGSGNTIYF. The CDR3 region has the DNA TGTGCCAGCAGGCAGACAGGCTCTGGAAACACCATATATTTT.